These 17 T cell receptor beta chains were all obtained from the same sample, sequenced in a study of blood T cell repertoires in COVID-19. Profiled with immunoSEQ multiplex PCR; TCRdb holds only in-frame clones, not every one. The repertoire holds 350,000 to 400,000 clones, with approximately 89% as singletons. Sequencing was carried out using PBMCs or T cells enriched from blood (not recorded which). The source of these receptors is a young woman who had recovered from COVID-19.

The chain has TRBV25-1 and TRBJ2-2, with unresolved D. V gave up 8 bases and J gave up 7 bases, with 17 bases separating them. The germline V gene encodes CDR1 MGHDK and CDR2 SYGVNS. This CDR3 has 14 residues. DNA for the CDR3: TGTGCCAGCCACAGTGACCCTTATAACGGGGAGCTGTTTTTT. Its protein product is CASHSDPYNGELFF.

Here the CDR3 DNA reads TGTGCCAGCAGCCCAGGACAGTCCGGGGAGCTGTTTTTT. Protein product: CASSPGQSGELFF. J is TRBJ2-2 and V is TRBV7-2; the D gene is possibly TRBD1 (6 bases). Germline V gives CDR1 SGHTA, CDR2 FQGNSA. Trimming pared 5 bases from V and 6 bases from J, leaving 10 bases between. This CDR3 spans 13 amino acids.

The J gene is TRBJ1-5, the V gene TRBV15, with 8 bases fitting TRBD1. The CDR3 contains 15 residues. With 0 bases clipped from V and 5 bases from J, the junction kept 3 bases outside the gene matches. Germline loops: CDR1 LNHNV, CDR2 YYDKDF (reference sequence). In DNA form, the CDR3 reads TGTGCCACCAGCAGAGACAGGGGGCTCCATCAGCCCCAGCATTTT. Its translation is CATSRDRGLHQPQHF. Drawing the rest from reference TRBV15 and TRBJ1-5, the complete variable domain is DAMVIQNPRYQVTQFGKPVTLSCSQTLNHNVMYWYQQKSSQAPKLLFHYYDKDFNNEADTPDNFQSRRPNTSFCFLDIRSPGLGDTAMYLCATSRDRGLHQPQHFGDGTRLSIL.

The chain is built from TRBV2 and TRBJ1-5; 8 positions agree with TRBD1. Germline-derived CDR1 and CDR2 are SNHLY and FYNNEI. V was pared by 6 bases and J by 6 bases, with 4 bases of the junction left unmatched. This CDR3 region has 13 residues. CDR3 amino acids: CASRTGGSQPQHF. The CDR3 coding sequence is TGTGCCAGCAGAACAGGGGGTAGTCAGCCCCAGCATTTT. The variable domain in full, with the rest retrieved from reference TRBV2 and TRBJ1-5, is EPEVTQTPSHQVTQMGQEVILRCVPISNHLYFYWYRQILGQKVEFLVSFYNNEISEKSEIFDDQFSVERPDGSNFTLKIRSTKLEDSAMYFCASRTGGSQPQHFGDGTRLSIL.

This clone has a single count. The chain is built from TRBV25-1 and TRBJ2-1; TRBD2 is a possible D gene (6 bases). Trimming removed 7 bases from V and 3 bases from J, with 13 bases in between. The germline CDR1 and CDR2 sequences are MGHDK and SYGVNS. The length of the CDR3 is 14 residues. CDR3 sequence: CASNLAGLYNEQFF. Written as DNA, the CDR3 is TGTGCCAGCAATCTGGCGGGGCTCTACAATGAGCAGTTCTTC.

This sequence joins TRBV9 and TRBJ1-2; possibly TRBD1 for D (5 bases). The germline V gene has CDR1 SGDLS and CDR2 YYNGEE. V lost 3 bases and J 6 bases, leaving 9 bases between the germline ends. This CDR3 region has 12 residues. The CDR3, as DNA: TGTGCCAGCAGCGAGGGGACTCATGGCTACACCTTC. The encoded protein is CASSEGTHGYTF. The variable domain in full, completed from reference TRBV9 and TRBJ1-2, reads DSGVTQTPKHLITATGQRVTLRCSPRSGDLSVYWYQQSLDQGLQFLIQYYNGEERAKGNILERFSAQQFPDLHSELNLSSLELGDSALYFCASSEGTHGYTFGSGTRLTVV.

The chain employs TRBV7-9 and TRBJ1-6; D unclear. Germline V CDR1 and CDR2: SEHNR, FQNEAQ (reference sequence). The CDR3 consists of 13 residues. V was pared by 4 bases and J by 14 bases, with 15 bases between. CDR3 region: CASSSTAGEALHF. As DNA, the CDR3 is TGTGCCAGCAGCTCGACCGCTGGGGAGGCCCTCCACTTT.

The chain links TRBV9 to TRBJ2-2; 8 positions match TRBD1. The CDR3 length is 16 residues. Germline V gene lookup returns CDR1 SGDLS and CDR2 YYNGEE. Trimming cost V 3 bases and J 6 bases; bases outside gene matches: 10. In DNA form, the CDR3 reads TGTGCCAGCAGCGCCTCGTGGAGACAGGGGTCCGGGGAGCTGTTTTTT. The encoded protein is CASSASWRQGSGELFF.

The chain combines TRBV6-5 with TRBJ1-1, with 9 positions matching TRBD1. Trimming cost V 6 bases and J 10 bases; bases outside gene matches: 12. The CDR3 has 14 amino acids. The germline CDR1 and CDR2 sequences are MNHEY and SVGAGI. CDR3 DNA: TGTGCCAGCAGCACGGGGACAGGGTATAATCGAGCTTTCTTT. Its translation: CASSTGTGYNRAFF.

The J gene is TRBJ2-7, the V gene TRBV5-6; 7 bases line up with TRBD2. The germline CDR1 and CDR2 sequences are SGHDT and YYEEEE. The V and J ends lost 7 bases and 9 bases, in that order; junction bases with no gene match: 16. The CDR3 is 14 residues long. Here the CDR3 DNA reads TGTGCCAGCCGGCGGGACTACGGCGGTGGGGCGCAGTACTTC. Amino acids: CASRRDYGGGAQYF.

The gene calls are TRBV7-9 and TRBJ1-6, with D maybe TRBD1 (6 bases). Trimming shortened V by 1 base and J by 0 bases, and 13 bases separated the two germline ends. Per germline, CDR1 SEHNR and CDR2 FQNEAQ (reference sequence). The CDR3 extends over 18 amino acids. The CDR3 loop reads CASSLDLTGSSYNSPLHF. The CDR3 DNA reads TGTGCCAGCAGCTTAGACCTTACAGGGAGCTCCTATAATTCACCCCTCCACTTT.

The CDR3: CASSFRGPSMNTEAFF. CDR3 coding DNA: TGTGCCAGCAGCTTCAGGGGCCCGAGCATGAACACTGAAGCTTTCTTT. This sequence joins TRBV13 and TRBJ1-1, with a possible D match to TRBD1 (6 bases). Germline CDR1 reads PRHDT; CDR2 reads FYEKMQ (reference sequence). The length of the CDR3 is 16 residues. V lost 3 bases and J lost 0, with 14 bases in between.

This clone has only one observation. The rearrangement links TRBV6-5 to TRBJ1-6; D perhaps matches TRBD1 (5 bases). Looked up from germline, CDR1 is MNHEY and CDR2 is SVGAGI. The CDR3 consists of 16 residues. Between the trimmed V and J ends, which lost 2 bases and 5 bases, there was a span of 13 bases. This CDR3 reads CASSYLRQRDNSPLHF. The CDR3 region has the DNA TGTGCCAGCAGTTACCTCAGACAGAGAGATAATTCACCCCTCCACTTT.

This sequence joins TRBV29-1 and TRBJ2-1; D uncertain. Germline CDR1 SQVTM, CDR2 ANQGSEA. V was clipped by 3 bases and J by 4 bases, with 4 bases between them. This CDR3 is built from 11 residues. Here the CDR3 reads CSVDLYNEQFF. The CDR3 DNA is TGCAGCGTTGACTTGTACAATGAGCAGTTCTTC.

This CDR3 is CASSYRQGRGSYEQYF. DNA for the CDR3: TGTGCCAGCAGCTACCGACAGGGAAGGGGCTCCTACGAGCAGTACTTC. The chain couples TRBV7-6 to TRBJ2-7; 7 nucleotides agree with TRBD1. V lost 4 bases to trimming and J lost 0 bases; unmatched junction nucleotides: 9. CDR3 size: 16 residues. Per germline, CDR1 SGHVS and CDR2 FNYEAQ.

The V call is TRBV18, the J call TRBJ2-7; TRBD1 matches at 9 bases. V shed 1 base, J shed 3 bases, and the junction held 10 bases outside the gene matches. Germline CDR1 reads KGHSH; CDR2 reads LQKENI. The CDR3 runs to 17 residues. The CDR3 loop is CASSPQPGQGGNYEQYF. The DNA for the CDR3 is TGTGCCAGCTCACCACAACCGGGACAGGGAGGTAACTACGAGCAGTACTTC.

With respect to this clone: This same CDR3 is encoded by further DNA sequences in the sample. J is TRBJ1-6 and V is TRBV2; weak D call: TRBD1 (6 bases). The V and J ends lost 6 bases and 10 bases respectively, with 7 bases between them. The length of the CDR3 is 11 residues. Germline lookup yields CDR1 SNHLY and CDR2 FYNNEI. Here the CDR3 reads CASRQGSPLHF. The CDR3, as DNA: TGTGCCAGCAGGCAGGGGTCACCCCTCCACTTT.